This T cell receptor (beta chain) was documented in a study of blood T cell repertoires in COVID-19. TCRdb's table, derived via immunoSEQ multiplex PCR, lists solely in-frame clones and lacks some. The data contain about 440,000 clones, roughly 90% of them singletons. The CDR3 length is 16 residues. Germline loops: CDR1 SNHLY, CDR2 FYNNEI. The V end was cut by 6 bases, the J end by 1 base, with 18 bases between. The sequence was collected from a woman younger than 45 with acute or convalescent COVID-19. Sequenced sample: peripheral blood. This chain joins TRBV2 and TRBJ1-1, with D possibly matching TRBD1 (6 bases). The CDR3 sequence is CASSGPGRTANTEAFF. The CDR3, as DNA: TGTGCCAGCAGCGGACCTGGAAGGACAGCGAACACTGAAGCTTTCTTT.